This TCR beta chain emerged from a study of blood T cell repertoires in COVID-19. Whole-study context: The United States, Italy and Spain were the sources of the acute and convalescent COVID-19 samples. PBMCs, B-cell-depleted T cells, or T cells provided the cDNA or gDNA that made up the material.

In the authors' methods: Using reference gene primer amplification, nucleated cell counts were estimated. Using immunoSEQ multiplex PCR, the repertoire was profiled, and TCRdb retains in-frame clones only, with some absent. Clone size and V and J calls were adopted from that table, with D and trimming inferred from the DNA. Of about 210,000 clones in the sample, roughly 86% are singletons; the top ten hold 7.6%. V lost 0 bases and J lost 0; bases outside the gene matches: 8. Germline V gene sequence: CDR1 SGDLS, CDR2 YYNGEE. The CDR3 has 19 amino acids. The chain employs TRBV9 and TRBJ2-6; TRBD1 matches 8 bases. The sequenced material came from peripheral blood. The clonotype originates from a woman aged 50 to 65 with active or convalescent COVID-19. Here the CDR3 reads CASSVEGGTGDSGANVLTF. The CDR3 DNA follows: TGTGCCAGCAGCGTAGAAGGCGGGACAGGCGACTCTGGGGCCAACGTCCTGACTTTC.